This entry is about one T cell receptor beta chain. Its antigen is as yet unknown. CDR1 is SQVTM and CDR2 is ANQGSEA in the germline V gene. V shed 7 bases and J shed 7 bases, with 8 bases lying between them. The CDR3 length is 10 residues. The record originates from a study of cytomegalovirus exposure and HLA in healthy donors. The study, taken as a whole, reports: Productive rates of about 87% or about 30% were seen for most TCR beta V segments in an earlier analysis. It was approximately 150 TCR beta chains that were listed as cytomegalovirus-associated. Published work reported that the classifier diagnosed cytomegalovirus status with high specificity and sensitivity.

A multiplex PCR was run with 60 Vbeta primers and 13 Jbeta primers. This table comes from immunoSEQ multiplex PCR, and its TCRdb copy is limited to in-frame clones, with some not included. Here the sample spans about 160,000 clones, roughly 80% being singletons. This clonotype was obtained from a man aged 30 to 39 in good health and CMV-seropositive. The specimen was PBMCs. The V call is TRBV29-1, the J call TRBJ1-5; D ambiguous. In nucleotides, the CDR3 is TGCAGCGGTACAAACCAGCCCCAGCATTTT. This codes for CSGTNQPQHF.